Listed below are T cell receptor beta chains from one sample, sequenced in a study of cytomegalovirus exposure and HLA in healthy donors. Sequencing used immunoSEQ multiplex PCR; TCRdb keeps in-frame clones, though not all of them. The sample has under 200,000 clones; about 81% are singletons. Source material: PBMCs. Every receptor here comes from a woman between 18 and 29 years old in good health and CMV-seronegative. Both conserved end residues are part of each CDR3. D genes are given only for firm matches. Size is stated for part of the rows, as once, few or many counts, or as a class when the clone is expanded.

TRBJ2-7 TRBV11-2 . TRBD2 CASSGRLAGGVEQYF TGTGCCAGCAGCGGGCGACTAGCGGGAGGAGTCGAGCAGTACTTC
TRBJ2-7 TRBV4-2 . TRBD1 CASSQEAGGDEQYF TGTGCCAGCAGCCAAGAGGCAGGGGGAGACGAGCAGTACTTC
TRBJ2-2 TRBV25-1 . TRBD2 CATVSSREANTGELFF TGTGCCACCGTTTCGAGCCGGGAGGCGAACACCGGGGAGCTGTTTTTT
TRBJ2-5 TRBV19 . . CASSSRQVGSETQYF TGTGCCAGTAGTTCCCGACAGGTCGGTTCAGAGACCCAGTACTTC
TRBJ2-7 TRBV15 . TRBD1 CATSRNRQGVYEQYF TGTGCCACCAGCCGTAACCGACAGGGGGTATACGAGCAGTACTTC
TRBJ2-3 TRBV11-2 . . CASSLGSGTDTQYF TGTGCCAGCAGCTTAGGATCAGGCACAGATACGCAGTATTTT
TRBJ2-6 TRBV7-3 . . CASSLEAPGANVLTF TGTGCCAGCAGCTTAGAAGCACCGGGGGCCAACGTCCTGACTTTC
TRBJ2-1 TRBV10-1 few . CASSESIAQGEQFF TGCGCCAGCAGTGAGTCGATCGCCCAGGGCGAGCAGTTCTTC
TRBJ1-6 TRBV5-1 . . CASSLKDSYNSPLHF TGCGCCAGCAGCTTGAAGGACAGTTATAATTCACCCCTCCACTTT
TRBJ2-5 TRBV11-2 . . CASSRGTLQETQYF TGTGCCAGCAGCCGCGGGACTCTGCAAGAGACCCAGTACTTC
TRBJ1-2 TRBV19 few . CASSIVGRDYGYTF TGTGCCAGTAGTATAGTCGGCAGGGACTATGGCTACACCTTC
TRBJ2-6 TRBV15 . TRBD1 CATGIGVDRVLPGANVLTF TGTGCCACCGGGATCGGCGTAGACAGGGTACTACCTGGGGCCAACGTCCTGACTTTC
TRBJ2-1 TRBV10-1 . TRBD2 CASSDLAGVDEQFF TGCGCCAGCAGTGATTTAGCGGGGGTGGATGAGCAGTTCTTC
TRBJ1-2 TRBV9 . TRBD1 CASSEGGQRRYTF TGTGCCAGCAGCGAGGGGGGACAGAGGCGCTACACCTTC
TRBJ2-2 TRBV2 . . CASMPEAYHTGELFF TGTGCCAGCATGCCGGAGGCCTACCACACCGGGGAGCTGTTTTTT
TRBJ1-5 TRBV5-8 . . CASRIGGGYNQPQHF TGTGCCAGCAGAATCGGGGGAGGGTACAATCAGCCCCAGCATTTT
TRBJ1-1 TRBV18 . . CASSPSRGLTEAFF TGTGCCAGCTCACCGTCGCGGGGGCTGACTGAAGCTTTCTTT
TRBJ2-3 TRBV9 . . CASSVEGLRGTRTDTQYF TGTGCCAGCAGCGTAGAGGGTTTAAGGGGGACGCGCACAGATACGCAGTATTTT
TRBJ1-1 TRBV7-8 . . CASSPEASMNTEAFF TGTGCCAGCAGCCCCGAGGCCAGCATGAACACTGAAGCTTTCTTT
TRBJ2-7 TRBV28 . . CASRGLLRYEQYF TGTGCCAGCAGGGGACTTCTTCGTTACGAGCAGTACTTC
TRBJ1-2 TRBV25-1 . . CASSPPPGQAYGYTF TGTGCCAGCAGCCCCCCTCCAGGGCAAGCCTATGGCTACACCTTC
TRBJ2-1 TRBV7-3 . . CASSKGTVLNEQFF TGTGCCAGCAGCAAGGGGACTGTACTAAATGAGCAGTTCTTC
TRBJ1-2 TRBV30 . . CAWSIGRGHYGYTF TGTGCCTGGAGCATAGGGAGGGGTCATTATGGCTACACCTTC
TRBJ2-2 TRBV30 . . CAWSGSVSGELFF TGTGCCTGGAGCGGGAGTGTTTCCGGGGAGCTGTTTTTT
TRBJ2-6 TRBV7-3 few TRBD1 CASSLGQIDSGANVLTF TGTGCCAGCAGCTTGGGACAGATTGACTCTGGGGCCAACGTCCTGACTTTC
TRBJ2-1 TRBV2 . . CASSPGQFF TGTGCCAGCAGTCCGGGGCAGTTCTTC
TRBJ1-4 TRBV4-2 . . CASSQGGPFNEKLFF TGTGCCAGCAGCCAAGGGGGGCCGTTTAATGAAAAACTGTTTTTT
TRBJ2-7 TRBV30 few . CAWRTHNEQYF TGTGCCTGGAGAACGCACAACGAGCAGTACTTC
TRBJ2-7 TRBV28 . TRBD2 CASTDPSGTSGTKASYEQYF TGTGCCAGCACCGATCCATCCGGGACTAGCGGGACAAAGGCCTCCTACGAGCAGTACTTC
TRBJ2-7 TRBV28 . TRBD1 CASSSYFRDRVHEQYF TGTGCCAGCAGTTCTTATTTCCGGGACAGGGTCCACGAGCAGTACTTC
TRBJ1-5 TRBV5-6 . . CASSSNQGAWNQPQHF TGTGCCAGCAGCTCAAATCAAGGGGCTTGGAATCAGCCCCAGCATTTT
TRBJ2-2 TRBV9 . TRBD2 CASSGSSGSWTGELFF TGTGCCAGCAGCGGCTCTAGCGGGAGTTGGACCGGGGAGCTGTTTTTT
TRBJ1-2 TRBV18 . . CASSPERGPYGYTF TGTGCCAGCTCACCAGAGCGAGGCCCCTATGGCTACACCTTC
TRBJ2-1 TRBV19 . . CASSPWGGGPFF TGTGCCAGTAGTCCCTGGGGAGGGGGTCCGTTCTTC
TRBJ2-5 TRBV7-7 . . CASSLGTGRNQETQYF TGTGCCAGCAGCTTAGGGACGGGGAGGAACCAAGAGACCCAGTACTTC
TRBJ2-3 TRBV7-7 . . CASSFMSGQNTDTQYF TGTGCCAGCAGCTTTATGTCTGGACAGAACACAGATACGCAGTATTTT
TRBJ2-1 TRBV7-6 . TRBD2 CASSLAPAGSYNEQFF TGTGCCAGCAGCTTAGCGCCAGCGGGGTCCTACAATGAGCAGTTCTTC
TRBJ2-5 TRBV18 . . CASSREREEQYF TGTGCCAGCTCACGCGAACGAGAGGAGCAGTACTTC
TRBJ2-7 TRBV15 once TRBD1 CATSRGTGDEQYF TGTGCCACCAGCAGAGGTACAGGGGACGAGCAGTACTTC
TRBJ1-1 TRBV19 . . CASISLFKAGPTEAFF TGTGCCAGTATCTCCCTGTTTAAGGCAGGGCCCACTGAAGCTTTCTTT
TRBJ2-3 TRBV18 . TRBD2 CASSPIPGVAGDTQYF TGTGCCAGCTCTCCAATACCGGGAGTAGCGGGAGATACGCAGTATTTT
TRBJ2-2 TRBV7-9 . TRBD2 CASIRGTSALGGELFF TGTGCCAGCATTAGAGGAACTAGCGCACTGGGCGGGGAGCTGTTTTTT
TRBJ2-1 TRBV6-6 . TRBD2 CASRNSGGISYNEQFF TGTGCCAGCAGGAATAGCGGGGGCATTTCCTACAATGAGCAGTTCTTC
TRBJ1-1 TRBV7-8 . . CASSFRIRRETEAFF TGTGCCAGCAGCTTCCGGATCCGGAGGGAGACTGAAGCTTTCTTT
TRBJ2-5 TRBV5-1 . TRBD2 CASSWGTSGAQETQYF TGCGCCAGCAGCTGGGGGACTAGCGGGGCTCAAGAGACCCAGTACTTC
TRBJ1-2 TRBV11-2 once . CASSFRPRELGFGGYTF TGTGCCAGCAGCTTTCGACCCCGGGAACTCGGCTTTGGGGGCTACACCTTC
TRBJ2-7 TRBV5-5 . . CASSLVPDNEQYF TGTGCCAGCAGCTTGGTACCGGACAACGAGCAGTACTTC
TRBJ2-4 TRBV7-8 . TRBD1 CASSPRRTGSKNIQYF TGTGCCAGCAGCCCCAGGAGGACAGGGAGCAAAAACATTCAGTACTTC
TRBJ2-7 TRBV2 . TRBD2 CASWELAGFSYEQYF TGTGCCAGTTGGGAGCTAGCGGGGTTCTCCTACGAGCAGTACTTC
TRBJ2-5 TRBV7-3 once TRBD1 CASPVPGQQETQYF TGTGCCAGCCCAGTCCCGGGACAGCAAGAGACCCAGTACTTC
TRBJ1-5 TRBV30 . TRBD1 CAWSPGTDSNQPQHF TGTGCCTGGAGTCCCGGGACAGATAGCAATCAGCCCCAGCATTTT
TRBJ1-5 TRBV7-8 few . CASSFFAGSIQPQHF TGTGCCAGCAGCTTTTTCGCGGGGAGTATCCAGCCCCAGCATTTT
TRBJ2-7 TRBV6-6 . TRBD2 CASTSTSGVSYEQYF TGTGCCAGCACCTCGACTAGCGGGGTTTCCTACGAGCAGTACTTC
TRBJ1-4 TRBV6-1 once . CASSEGYRYNEKLFF TGTGCCAGCAGTGAAGGATACAGATACAATGAAAAACTGTTTTTT
TRBJ1-1 TRBV13 . . CASSSIEAEAFF TGTGCCAGCAGCTCCATTGAGGCTGAAGCTTTCTTT